Shown below are 4 T cell receptor beta chains from a single sample sequenced in a study of cytomegalovirus exposure and HLA in healthy donors. It was with 60 Vbeta and 13 Jbeta primers that the PCR ran. Sequenced by immunoSEQ multiplex PCR; TCRdb stores in-frame clones only, minus some. The profile covers about 190,000 clones, with about four fifths appearing a single time and over 12% taken by the ten largest. The sequenced material came from PBMCs. These receptors all stem from a woman in her twenties or thirties in good health and CMV-seropositive.

This clone was picked up one time. The rearrangement joins TRBV5-6 to TRBJ1-6; tentatively, D is TRBD1 (5 bases). Per the germline V gene, CDR1 is SGHDT and CDR2 is YYEEEE. This CDR3 region has 12 residues. V was cut by 5 bases and J by 7 bases, with 7 bases left in between. Here the CDR3 DNA reads TGTGCCAGCAGGGGGCGGAATTCACCCCTCCACTTT. Its protein product is CASRGRNSPLHF.

The chain's CDR3 is CASSLRQGADTQYF. DNA of the CDR3: TGTGCCAGCAGTTTACGACAGGGGGCCGATACGCAGTATTTT. The V gene is TRBV27, the J gene TRBJ2-3; 10 bases are a match to TRBD1. With V trimmed by 2 bases and J by 6 bases, 2 bases remained unmatched. The CDR3 is made up of 14 amino acids. Looked up from germline, CDR1 is MNHEY and CDR2 is SMNVEV (reference sequence).

To note about this clone: In the same sample, other DNA sequences code for this CDR3. This rearrangement joins TRBV5-1 to TRBJ2-7; a weak D match, TRBD1 (6 bases). Germline V lookup: CDR1 SGHRS, CDR2 YFSETQ. This CDR3 has 13 residues. V lost 2 bases and J lost 4, with 10 bases in between. The CDR3 DNA reads as TGCGCCAGCAGCTTAAACAGGGATTACGAGCAGTACTTC. Its protein is CASSLNRDYEQYF.

This sequence joins TRBV18 and TRBJ2-3, with 9 bases lining up with TRBD1. Trimming cost V 6 bases and J 6 bases; bases outside gene matches: 10. The CDR3 runs to 15 residues. Germline loops: CDR1 KGHSH, CDR2 LQKENI. For the CDR3, the DNA is TGTGCCAGCTCCCCAGTCCCGGGACAGGGTGATACGCAGTATTTT. This codes for CASSPVPGQGDTQYF.